A selection of T cell receptor beta chains follows, all from one sample in a study of cytomegalovirus exposure and HLA in healthy donors. Clones were read by immunoSEQ multiplex PCR, and TCRdb kept only the in-frame ones, dropping some. The data hold 150,000 to 180,000 clones, with 80% to 90% observed a single time. Sequencing was carried out using PBMCs. Receptors originate from a man aged 18 to 35 in good health and CMV-seropositive. The CDR3 runs from the conserved cysteine through the conserved F or W. Fields, in order: J gene, clone size, D gene, V gene, CDR3 protein, CDR3 DNA. The D gene is left open where the match is weak. Some rows mark clone size as missing; the rest say once, few, many or name a class of expanded clone.

>TRBJ1-2|NA|NA|TRBV6-4
CASSDSFFPNYGYTF
TGTGCCAGCAGTGACTCCTTTTTTCCTAACTATGGCTACACCTTC
>TRBJ1-4|NA|TRBD1|TRBV5-1
CASGPGTGDEKLFF
TGCGCCAGCGGCCCCGGGACAGGAGATGAAAAACTGTTTTTT
>TRBJ1-2|NA|TRBD1|TRBV7-3
CASSEEGARGYTF
TGTGCCAGCAGCGAGGAGGGGGCTCGGGGCTACACCTTC
>TRBJ2-2|NA|NA|TRBV9
CASSGTGTTNTGELFF
TGTGCCAGCAGCGGCACCGGGACAACTAACACCGGGGAGCTGTTTTTT
>TRBJ1-5|NA|TRBD1|TRBV5-1
CASSPGTGGAWGQPQHF
TGCGCCAGCAGCCCCGGGACAGGGGGCGCTTGGGGTCAGCCCCAGCATTTT
>TRBJ2-7|NA|NA|TRBV7-9
CASSPRDTPNEQYF
TGTGCCAGCAGCCCCCGGGACACCCCCAACGAGCAGTACTTC
>TRBJ1-4|NA|TRBD1|TRBV23-1
CASSHKFRTGRDEKLFF
TGCGCCAGCAGTCACAAATTCAGGACAGGGAGGGATGAAAAACTGTTTTTT
>TRBJ2-7|NA|TRBD2|TRBV7-2
CASSLRLASSYEQYF
TGTGCCAGCAGCTTAAGACTAGCGTCCTCCTACGAGCAGTACTTC
>TRBJ2-7|NA|TRBD1|TRBV4-3
CASSQVTGAYEQYF
TGCGCCAGCAGCCAAGTCACAGGGGCCTACGAGCAGTACTTC
>TRBJ1-2|NA|TRBD1|TRBV5-4
CASSSLPGTGGSGYTF
TGTGCCAGCAGCTCATTGCCCGGGACAGGGGGGAGCGGCTACACCTTC
>TRBJ1-2|NA|NA|TRBV18
CASSHPGGASNYGYTF
TGTGCCAGCTCCCACCCCGGAGGGGCGAGTAACTATGGCTACACCTTC
>TRBJ1-5|once|NA|TRBV2
CASSETGLGNQPQHF
TGTGCCAGCAGTGAAACCGGACTAGGCAATCAGCCCCAGCATTTT
>TRBJ2-1|NA|TRBD2|TRBV19
CASSTRPPGLAISPNNEQFF
TGTGCCAGTAGTACACGTCCCCCGGGACTAGCGATATCACCCAACAATGAGCAGTTCTTC
>TRBJ2-3|NA|TRBD1|TRBV5-4
CASSHDRGRPDTQYF
TGTGCCAGCAGCCATGACAGGGGCCGACCAGATACGCAGTATTTT
>TRBJ2-7|NA|NA|TRBV6-5
CASSTPRDSYEQYF
TGTGCCAGCAGTACCCCTCGGGATTCCTACGAGCAGTACTTC
>TRBJ1-2|NA|TRBD1|TRBV6-6
CASSRQQGENGYTF
TGTGCCAGCAGCCGGCAACAGGGGGAGAATGGCTACACCTTC
>TRBJ1-3|few|TRBD1|TRBV30
CAWRNRGGNTIYF
TGTGCCTGGAGGAACAGGGGTGGAAACACCATATATTTT
>TRBJ2-3|NA|NA|TRBV15
CATSSPGSTDTQYF
TGTGCCACCAGCAGCCCAGGGAGCACAGATACGCAGTATTTT
>TRBJ1-2|NA|NA|TRBV6-5
CASSSPAEGHYGYTF
TGTGCCAGCAGTTCCCCTGCGGAGGGTCACTATGGCTACACCTTC
>TRBJ2-1|NA|TRBD2|TRBV18
CASSRGLAGGPDNEQFF
TGTGCCAGCTCACGCGGACTAGCGGGAGGGCCCGACAATGAGCAGTTCTTC